The next 8 T cell receptor beta chains were all read from a single sample in a study of human T cells and chemical hapten exposure (dated by TCRdb to the early 2020s). Library creation used RACE. Sequencing relied on a NextSeq 500. TCRdb reworked the public reads: Q25 trimming with fastp, MiXCR clone assembly, productive beta chains retained. Each CDR3 protein appears once, grouped with its most common genes and DNA. This sample comprises some 65,000 distinct CDR3 sequences, about 6% of them detected only once. The ten largest make up about 3.4% of the sample. The time point label, read with the paper, signifies: healthy volunteer bleed at 6 weeks. Unfractionated whole blood was collected in Tempus Blood RNA tubes, and total RNA was extracted from that blood. What was sequenced was whole blood. These receptor sequences come from a female donor in good health. Some clones in this sample may be carry-over from other donors' samples.

This chain uses TRBV9 with TRBJ1-4; D unclear. V was pared by 0 bases and J by 3 bases, with 6 bases between. Germline V gives CDR1 SGDLS, CDR2 YYNGEE. The CDR3 covers 14 residues. This CDR3 reads CASSVAGSNEKLFF. The DNA for the CDR3 is TGTGCCAGCAGCGTAGCAGGATCTAATGAAAAACTGTTTTTT.

This clonotype was picked up many times. V is TRBV29-1 and J is TRBJ2-5, with TRBD2 matching over 7 bases. The CDR3 is 13 amino acids. The V and J ends lost 4 bases and 4 bases, in that order; junction bases with no gene match: 6. Germline CDR1 is SQVTM and CDR2 is ANQGSEA. The CDR3 spells CSVGGGVGETQYF. The DNA for the CDR3 is TGCAGCGTTGGGGGGGGGGTTGGAGAGACCCAGTACTTC.

This clonotype was counted many times. The rearrangement uses TRBV4-3 and TRBJ2-7; 7 bases line up with TRBD1. V was pared by 3 bases and J by 3 bases, with 5 bases of the junction left unmatched. The CDR3 runs to 14 residues. CDR1 is LGHNA and CDR2 is YSLEER in the germline V gene. This CDR3 reads CASSHTRDSYEQYF. The DNA for the CDR3 is TGCGCCAGCAGCCACACCCGGGACAGCTACGAGCAGTACTTC.

This clonotype has ten or more counts. The V call is TRBV3-1, the J call TRBJ2-6; D is tentatively TRBD1 or TRBD2 (5 bases each). With 4 bases removed from V and 2 bases from J, the gap between germline ends came to 15 bases. Germline CDR1 is LGHDT and CDR2 is YNNKEL (reference sequence). The length of the CDR3 is 17 residues. CDR3 region: CASSPRDQGTGANVLTF. In DNA, the CDR3 is TGTGCCAGCAGCCCCCGGGACCAGGGTACTGGGGCCAACGTCCTGACTTTC.

At least ten counts were recorded for this clonotype. This sequence joins TRBV28 and TRBJ2-5, with TRBD1 as a possible D gene (6 bases). With 6 bases removed from V and 1 base from J, the gap between germline ends came to 12 bases. Germline V CDR1 and CDR2: MDHEN, SYDVKM. The CDR3 extends over 14 amino acids. As DNA, the CDR3 is TGTGCCAGCAGCCGGACAGTTTTCCAAGAGACCCAGTACTTC. Translation gives CASSRTVFQETQYF.

This clonotype was found a few times. The chain is built from TRBV4-2 and TRBJ2-1; 9 bases match TRBD2. V was pared by 1 base and J by 5 bases, with 9 bases of the junction left unmatched. The CDR3 has 17 residues. From germline, CDR1 is LGHNA and CDR2 YNFKEQ. This CDR3 is CASSQVSLAGANNEQFF. CDR3 nucleotide sequence: TGTGCCAGCAGCCAAGTATCCTTAGCGGGAGCTAACAATGAGCAGTTCTTC.

This clonotype has a count of ten or more. V usage is TRBV28 and J usage is TRBJ2-7; 8 nucleotides agree with TRBD1. Germline CDR1 MDHEN, CDR2 SYDVKM. This CDR3 comprises 13 residues. The V segment lost 7 bases and the J segment 5 bases; nucleotides outside the gene matches: 7. Here the CDR3 reads CASTRTGTDEQYF. In DNA form, the CDR3 reads TGTGCCAGCACCCGGACAGGGACGGACGAGCAGTACTTC.

At least ten counts were recorded for this clonotype. This chain joins TRBV30 and TRBJ1-1, with D perhaps TRBD1 (5 bases). Germline values: CDR1 GTSNPN, CDR2 SVGIG (reference sequence). The V end lost 3 bases, the J end lost 1 base, and 9 bases lay between the germline ends. The CDR3 has 13 residues. The CDR3 reads CAWSLGPNTEAFF. CDR3 nucleotide sequence: TGTGCCTGGAGCCTGGGACCGAACACTGAAGCTTTCTTT. The full variable domain, in which reference TRBV30 and TRBJ1-1 provide the parts outside the CDR3, is SQTIHQWPATLVQPVGSPLSLECTVEGTSNPNLYWYRQAAGRGLQLLFYSVGIGQISSEVPQNLSASRPQDRQFILSSKKLLLSDSGFYLCAWSLGPNTEAFFGQGTRLTVV.